This T cell receptor (beta chain) stems from a study of T cells after yellow fever vaccination. Study conclusions and caveats: A large majority of primary-vaccination clones showed up again after the booster (96% CD4, around 85% CD8).

With respect to this clonotype: Its specificity is unknown.

Germline loops: CDR1 DFQATT, CDR2 SNEGSKA (reference sequence). The CDR3 covers 14 residues. Trimming stripped 5 bases from V and 4 bases from J, with 18 bases between. Using its own MiXCR run on the 5' RACE reads, TCRdb lists one record per CDR3 protein. This sample has roughly 250,000 distinct CDR3 sequences, with 13% found just once. This TCR was sampled from a man aged 30 to 45 who received the YFV17D yellow fever vaccine. The chain uses TRBV20-1 and TRBJ2-7, with D possibly being TRBD2 (6 bases). The sequences come from CD4+ T cells sorted from PBMCs, collected 45 days after the yellow fever booster vaccination. The CDR3 region is CSAPVPSGRYEQYF. In DNA, the CDR3 is TGCAGTGCTCCGGTGCCATCAGGGAGGTACGAGCAGTACTTC.